Shown below are 28 T cell receptor beta chains from a single sample sequenced in a study of blood T cell repertoires in COVID-19. The table came from immunoSEQ multiplex PCR; TCRdb's copy has only in-frame clones and leaves some out. The data contain over 35,000 clones, more than 90% of them singletons. The sample was peripheral blood. The receptor set was obtained from a man in his 70s with active COVID-19.

The V gene is TRBV11-3, the J gene TRBJ2-5; D perhaps matches TRBD2 (7 bases). This CDR3 spans 16 amino acids. With 1 base removed from V and 5 bases from J, the gap between germline ends came to 17 bases. Germline CDR1 is SGHNT and CDR2 is YENEEA. The DNA of the CDR3 is TGTGCCAGCAGCTTAGGCGTCGCGGGGGCGGGGGAGACCCAGTACTTC. It specifies CASSLGVAGAGETQYF.

CDR3 coding DNA: TGTGCCAGCAGTTTATGGGGACAAAACACTGAAGCTTTCTTT. Translating it yields CASSLWGQNTEAFF. The rearrangement joins TRBV28 to TRBJ1-1; weak D call: TRBD1 (6 bases). Germline V gives CDR1 MDHEN, CDR2 SYDVKM. Trimming stripped 0 bases from V and 2 bases from J, with 7 bases between. The CDR3 totals 14 residues. Variable domain in full (rest from reference TRBV28 and TRBJ1-1): DVKVTQSSRYLVKRTGEKVFLECVQDMDHENMFWYRQDPGLGLRLIYFSYDVKMKEKGDIPEGYSVSREKKERFSLILESASTNQTSMYLCASSLWGQNTEAFFGQGTRLTVV.

The rearrangement links TRBV6-2 or TRBV6-3 to TRBJ2-1; D is uncertain. With 4 bases removed from V and 0 bases from J, the gap between germline ends came to 10 bases. Germline assignment: CDR1 MNHEY and CDR2 SVGEGT. The CDR3 consists of 15 residues. The DNA of the CDR3 is TGTGCCAGCAGTTTGGTGCGCTTCTCCTACAATGAGCAGTTCTTC. Protein sequence: CASSLVRFSYNEQFF.

The V gene is TRBV27, the J gene TRBJ2-7; D may be TRBD1 (5 bases). Germline CDR1 and CDR2: MNHEY and SMNVEV (reference sequence). The CDR3 is 14 amino acids. The V gene lost 6 bases and the J gene lost 1 base, with 13 bases spanning the gap. The DNA for the CDR3 is TGTGCCAGCAGGTCCCTGCAGGGTTCCTACGAGCAGTACTTC. Its protein product is CASRSLQGSYEQYF.

This chain links TRBV4-2 with TRBJ2-7; D possibly corresponds to TRBD2 (5 bases). This CDR3 contains 13 residues. The germline V and J ends were trimmed by 3 bases and 3 bases, with 9 bases remaining between them. CDR1 is LGHNA and CDR2 is YNFKEQ in the germline V gene. Here the CDR3 DNA reads TGTGCCAGCAGCCACCCAAGCGGCTACGAGCAGTACTTC. Residues: CASSHPSGYEQYF.

V and J are TRBV6-5 and TRBJ2-3, with TRBD2 matching over 11 bases. CDR1 MNHEY and CDR2 SVGAGI come from the germline V gene. CDR3 size: 15 residues. Germline trimming cut 7 bases from V and 0 bases from J; bases unmatched to any gene: 3. The CDR3 is CASTTSGASTDTQYF. CDR3 DNA: TGTGCCAGCACGACTAGCGGGGCCAGCACAGATACGCAGTATTTT.

The table lists this clone with a count of one. J is TRBJ1-1 and V is TRBV7-2; D is possibly TRBD1 (5 bases). V was trimmed by 2 bases and J by 5 bases, leaving 15 bases between them. The CDR3 is made up of 15 amino acids. Germline CDR1 is SGHTA and CDR2 is FQGNSA. The CDR3 DNA reads TGTGCCAGCAGCTTAACGGGGACCGCGGGGACTGAAGCTTTCTTT. This codes for CASSLTGTAGTEAFF.

This clone has just one count. The chain has TRBV4-1 and TRBJ2-5; tentative D call: TRBD2 (6 bases). Germline CDR1 and CDR2: MGHRA and YSYEKL. The V end was cut by 0 bases, the J end by 7 bases, with 12 bases between. The CDR3 runs 14 residues. The CDR3 region is CASSQDWGVGTQYF. The CDR3 coding sequence is TGCGCCAGCAGCCAAGATTGGGGGGTTGGGACCCAGTACTTC.

The chain links TRBV7-9 to TRBJ1-6; D remains ambiguous. Per the germline V gene, CDR1 is SEHNR and CDR2 is FQNEAQ (reference sequence). This CDR3 region has 14 residues. The V and J ends lost 7 bases and 6 bases respectively, with 13 bases between them. The CDR3 reads CASIRGGSNSPLHF. In DNA form, the CDR3 reads TGTGCCAGCATCCGGGGAGGGAGTAATTCACCCCTCCACTTT.

The chain combines TRBV18 with TRBJ2-1; 7 bases are a match to TRBD2. The CDR3 has 16 amino acids. CDR1 KGHSH and CDR2 LQKENI come from the germline V gene. The V and J ends lost 3 bases and 2 bases, in that order; junction bases with no gene match: 7. The CDR3 is CASSPQLANAYNEQFF. The DNA of the CDR3 is TGTGCCAGCTCACCGCAACTAGCGAACGCCTACAATGAGCAGTTCTTC.

V is TRBV19 and J is TRBJ2-2; maybe TRBD1 (5 bases). With 5 bases removed from V and 5 bases from J, the gap between germline ends came to 15 bases. This CDR3 spans 15 amino acids. CDR1 and CDR2 (germline): LNHDA, SQIVND (reference sequence). The CDR3 loop reads CASSGKQGRTGELFF. The CDR3 bases are TGTGCCAGTAGTGGTAAGCAGGGTAGGACCGGGGAGCTGTTTTTT. Full variable domain (outside the CDR3, taken from reference TRBV19 and TRBJ2-2): DGGITQSPKYLFRKEGQNVTLSCEQNLNHDAMYWYRQDPGQGLRLIYYSQIVNDFQKGDIAEGYSVSREKKESFPLTVTSAQKNPTAFYLCASSGKQGRTGELFFGEGSRLTVL.

This chain links TRBV28 with TRBJ2-5, with TRBD2 identical over 9 bases. V dropped 3 bases and J dropped 1; count of bases not matched to a gene: 6. Germline V lookup: CDR1 MDHEN, CDR2 SYDVKM. The CDR3 consists of 16 residues. The CDR3 is CASSFDSGGLQETQYF. The CDR3 coding sequence is TGTGCCAGCAGTTTCGATAGCGGGGGACTCCAAGAGACCCAGTACTTC.

The rearrangement joins TRBV7-3 to TRBJ2-1; 7 nucleotides align to TRBD2. Germline V lookup: CDR1 SGHTA, CDR2 FQGTGA. The J segment lost 4 bases and the V segment lost 6 bases, leaving 9 bases of the junction unmatched. The CDR3 contains 15 residues. CDR3: CASSHAGVGYNEQFF. The CDR3 nucleotides are TGTGCCAGCAGTCACGCGGGAGTAGGGTACAATGAGCAGTTCTTC.

This chain's CDR3 is CASSSSTGSWEQYF. In DNA, the CDR3 is TGTGCCAGCAGCTCGAGTACAGGGTCCTGGGAGCAGTACTTC. J is TRBJ2-7 and V is TRBV7-9, with D perhaps matching TRBD1 (6 bases). The CDR3 length is 14 residues. CDR1 is SEHNR, CDR2 FQNEAQ, per germline (reference sequence). V lost 4 bases and J 7 bases, leaving 17 bases between the germline ends.

This chain uses TRBV3-1 (or the pseudogene TRBV3-2) with TRBJ2-1; D remains unclear. The CDR3 consists of 12 residues. The germline V gene encodes CDR1 LGHDT and CDR2 YNNKEL (reference sequence). Between the trimmed V and J ends, which lost 4 bases and 10 bases, there was a span of 11 bases. CDR3 nucleotide sequence: TGTGCCAGCAGCCTGGGTTACAGCGAGCAGTTCTTC. Its protein product is CASSLGYSEQFF.

The gene calls are TRBV18 and TRBJ2-5, with no clear D. V shed 1 base and J shed 2 bases, with 11 bases lying between them. The germline V gene has CDR1 KGHSH and CDR2 LQKENI. This CDR3 contains 15 residues. CDR3 DNA: TGTGCCAGCTCACCACTTGGGCAGAAACAAGAGACCCAGTACTTC. Translating gives CASSPLGQKQETQYF. Full variable domain (missing parts from reference TRBV18 and TRBJ2-5): NAGVMQNPRHLVRRRGQEARLRCSPMKGHSHVYWYRQLPEEGLKFMVYLQKENIIDESGMPKERFSAEFPKEGPSILRIQQVVRGDSAAYFCASSPLGQKQETQYFGPGTRLLVL.

This chain connects TRBV9 to TRBJ1-4; D is ambiguous. This CDR3 contains 16 residues. Trimming took 0 bases from V and 0 from J, leaving 9 bases between them. Germline CDR1 SGDLS, CDR2 YYNGEE. This CDR3 reads CASSVGHAATNEKLFF. In nucleotides, the CDR3 is TGTGCCAGCAGCGTAGGGCATGCTGCAACTAATGAAAAACTGTTTTTT.

The chain combines TRBV7-9 with TRBJ1-6, with TRBD1 identical over 11 bases. Germline CDR1 and CDR2: SEHNR and FQNEAQ (reference sequence). The CDR3 runs to 16 residues. The V gene end was trimmed by 5 bases and the J gene end by 5 bases; junction bases not matched to a gene: 5. The CDR3 nucleotides are TGTGCCAGCAGCCCACGGACAGGGGGCAATAATTCACCCCTCCACTTT. Residues: CASSPRTGGNNSPLHF.

The chain joins TRBV7-2 to TRBJ1-3; D ambiguous. There are 14 residues in the CDR3. The V gene lost 6 bases and the J gene lost 2 bases, with 11 bases spanning the gap. The V gene's germline CDR1 is SGHTA and CDR2 FQGNSA. This CDR3 reads CASSSFSAGNTIYF. The CDR3 nucleotides read TGTGCCAGCAGTTCGTTTTCCGCTGGAAACACCATATATTTT.

The chain employs TRBV5-1 and TRBJ2-3, with 9 positions matching TRBD2. Germline CDR1 SGHRS, CDR2 YFSETQ. The CDR3 contains 16 residues. V was clipped by 2 bases and J by 5 bases; unmatched bases: 9. CDR3 amino acids: CASSFTAGGPGDTQYF. The DNA for the CDR3 is TGCGCCAGCAGCTTTACCGCGGGAGGGCCTGGAGATACGCAGTATTTT. Full variable domain (outside the CDR3, taken from reference TRBV5-1 and TRBJ2-3): KAGVTQTPRYLIKTRGQQVTLSCSPISGHRSVSWYQQTPGQGLQFLFEYFSETQRNKGNFPGRFSGRQFSNSRSEMNVSTLELGDSALYLCASSFTAGGPGDTQYFGPGTRLTVL.

About this clone: A junction boundary mismatches the germline segment, possibly from a read error. The chain couples TRBV7-2 to TRBJ1-6, with 11 bases that match TRBD1. CDR3 length: 15 amino acids. Per the germline V gene, CDR1 is SGHTA and CDR2 is FQGNSA. This CDR3 is CASSGDRGVNSPLHF. Written as DNA, the CDR3 is TGTGCCAGCAGCGGGGACAGGGGGGTAAATTCGCCCCTCCACTTT.

The CDR3 DNA reads as TGTGCCAGCAGCTTGGGACAGACTAGCACAGATACGCAGTATTTT. It translates to CASSLGQTSTDTQYF. The chain recombines TRBV6-2 or TRBV6-3 with TRBJ2-3, with 7 bases matching TRBD1. The germline V gene has CDR1 MNHEY and CDR2 SVGEGT. V shed 6 bases and J 0 bases; nucleotides not matched to a gene: 6. CDR3 length equals 15 residues.

V is TRBV23-1 and J is TRBJ2-7; TRBD1 is a possible D gene (5 bases). TRBV23-1 is an open reading frame, and its role is uncertain. V lost 1 base and J 2 bases, leaving 21 bases between the germline ends. The CDR3 runs 18 residues. The CDR3 DNA sequence: TGCGCCAGCAGTCAATTCCCCCCTGAGACAGCTTTAACCTACGAGCAGTACTTC. Its translation is CASSQFPPETALTYEQYF.

The CDR3 coding sequence is TGTGCCAGTAGATCTGGGACAGGGAGGGAAGGGCAGCCCCAGCATTTT. Residues: CASRSGTGREGQPQHF. V and J are TRBV19 and TRBJ1-5; 9 bases are shared with TRBD1. Germline CDR1 LNHDA, CDR2 SQIVND (reference sequence). V shed 6 bases and J 7 bases; nucleotides not matched to a gene: 13. The CDR3 spans 16 residues.

The chain joins TRBV5-1 to TRBJ2-1; TRBD2 is a possible D gene (6 bases). This CDR3 has 15 amino acids. The V end lost 2 bases, the J end lost 0 bases, and 9 bases lay between the germline ends. Germline values: CDR1 SGHRS, CDR2 YFSETQ. The CDR3 bases are TGCGCCAGCAGCTTAGCGGGCCCCTCCTACAATGAGCAGTTCTTC. Translating gives CASSLAGPSYNEQFF.

This rearrangement joins TRBV5-1 to TRBJ2-2; a weak D match, TRBD1 (5 bases). Germline loops: CDR1 SGHRS, CDR2 YFSETQ. The germline V and J ends were trimmed by 6 bases and 7 bases, with 13 bases remaining between them. The CDR3 consists of 13 residues. The CDR3 coding sequence is TGCGCCAGCAAAACAGCTCAGGGCGGGGAGCTGTTTTTT. This codes for CASKTAQGGELFF. The variable domain in full, with the rest retrieved from reference TRBV5-1 and TRBJ2-2, is KAGVTQTPRYLIKTRGQQVTLSCSPISGHRSVSWYQQTPGQGLQFLFEYFSETQRNKGNFPGRFSGRQFSNSRSEMNVSTLELGDSALYLCASKTAQGGELFFGEGSRLTVL.

The chain joins TRBV5-8 to TRBJ2-7; 7 bases match TRBD1. Trimming cost V 3 bases and J 2 bases; bases outside gene matches: 14. The length of the CDR3 is 17 residues. Germline V gene sequence: CDR1 SGHTS, CDR2 YDEGEE. DNA of the CDR3: TGTGCCAGCAGCTCAGGCTCGGGACAGAATAAACCCTACGAGCAGTACTTC. It translates to CASSSGSGQNKPYEQYF.

The chain is built from TRBV7-2 and TRBJ2-5; maybe TRBD1 (6 bases). The CDR3 runs to 14 residues. V lost 5 bases to trimming and J lost 7 bases, with 17 bases between them. CDR1 and CDR2 from the germline V gene are SGHTA and FQGNSA. The CDR3: CASSTGWASGTQYF. CDR3 nucleotide sequence: TGTGCCAGCAGCACAGGGTGGGCTTCAGGGACCCAGTACTTC.